This TCR beta chain came from a study of blood T cells in healthy people across ages. The wider study: Roughly one uniquely barcoded beta molecule per two T cells was captured.

The CDR3 sequence is 17 residues long. The V gene lost 5 bases and the J gene lost 1 base, with 20 bases spanning the gap. The V gene's germline CDR1 is MDHEN and CDR2 SYDVKM. This clonotype was detected only a few times. A sample-barcoded 5' primer and a J-beta primer mix were used in a second PCR of roughly 6 to 11 cycles. TCRdb fed the 5' RACE reads into MiXCR, producing one record per CDR3 protein. The sample lists roughly 1,100,000 distinct CDR3 sequences, about 25% occurring once. This same sample was also part of a study on T cells of mothers and their children.

Sequenced: blood. The rearrangement links TRBV28 to TRBJ2-5, with D possibly TRBD1 on 6 matching bases. This receptor was obtained from a girl aged 2-10 years in good health. The CDR3 region has the DNA TGTGCCAGCAGTATCCGGAAGGACAGTTCCTTCCAAGAGACCCAGTACTTC. Its protein product is CASSIRKDSSFQETQYF.